A selection of T cell receptor beta chains follows, all from one sample in a study of blood T cell repertoires in COVID-19. Produced via immunoSEQ multiplex PCR; TCRdb's table is partial and in-frame only. The table has around 250,000 clones, about 82% seen once. Sequencing used PBMCs or T cells enriched from blood (not recorded which). These receptors were collected from a woman aged 50 to 60 who had recovered from COVID-19. The CDR3 runs from the conserved cysteine through the conserved F or W. Only part of the rows carry a size: once, few, many, or a class if the clone is expanded.

clone_size	v_call	j_call	cdr3_aa
NA	TRBV28	TRBJ2-1	CASSLRTSGPYRDEQFF
NA	TRBV4-1	TRBJ1-5	CASSQGTGGTGNQPQHF
once	TRBV28	TRBJ1-6	CASTVRGYNSPLHF
NA	TRBV7-2	TRBJ1-2	CASSLAGNYGYTF
NA	TRBV11-2	TRBJ2-3	CASSLDPLAGGPTDTQYF
NA	TRBV14	TRBJ1-2	CASSQAALRIHGYTF
NA	TRBV4-1	TRBJ2-3	CASSQQGRQYF
NA	TRBV19	TRBJ1-3	CASSIQGDAGNTIYF
NA	TRBV30	TRBJ1-6	CAWSDYPGNSPLHF
once	TRBV7-3	TRBJ1-2	CASSLAPPGDYGYTF
NA	TRBV9	TRBJ2-5	CASSPQGQGARETQYF
NA	TRBV30	TRBJ1-6	CAWSVRQGSPLHF
few	TRBV6-5	TRBJ1-3	CASSYGRGLGGNTIYF
NA	TRBV28	TRBJ2-1	CASRSGADSYNEQFF
once	TRBV10-3	TRBJ2-1	CAISGRGESGRGDEQFF
NA	TRBV29-1	TRBJ1-1	CSVEPVLNTEAFF
NA	TRBV19	TRBJ1-1	CASSSGGTGEQAFF
NA	TRBV6-5	TRBJ1-1	CASRYNRNSEAFF
NA	TRBV30	TRBJ2-1	CAWSVLLAGGPTEQFF
once	TRBV2	TRBJ1-1	CASTDGQLDFEAFF
NA	TRBV28	TRBJ2-7	CASSLWGTGGDYEQYF
NA	TRBV9	TRBJ2-7	CASSVEGGSYEQYF
NA	TRBV28	TRBJ2-5	CASSFPLAGLQETQYF
NA	TRBV9	TRBJ2-6	CASSVSSMGGRGSGANVLTF
NA	TRBV30	TRBJ2-2	CAWSLTGGRELFF
NA	TRBV4-1	TRBJ2-7	CASSDWTSGSLYF
NA	TRBV12-5	TRBJ1-5	CASGQEGLPNQPQHF